These 23 T cell receptor beta chains were all obtained from the same sample, sequenced in a study of T cell repertoires in cytomegalovirus infection. TCRdb recomputed calls from the reads with MiXCR, one row per CDR3 protein. The table shows about 310,000 distinct CDR3 sequences, with roughly a sixth occurring only once. The sequenced sample consisted of PBMCs. The origin of the receptors is a human donor in good health (CMV status not recorded). Some clones in this sample may be carry-over from other donors' samples.

Concerning this clonotype itself: One end of the junction varies from germline; a read error may be responsible. The chain recombines TRBV20-1 with TRBJ2-1, with TRBD2 identical over 9 bases. The CDR3 spans 19 residues. The germline gives CDR1 DFQATT, CDR2 SNEGSKA (reference sequence). This chain's CDR3 is CSARDGTSRGTSSYHEQFF. The CDR3 DNA reads TGCAGTGCTAGAGATGGGACTAGCAGGGGTACTAGCTCCTACCATGAGCAGTTCTTC.

This chain uses TRBV28 with TRBJ2-7, with D perhaps matching TRBD1 or TRBD2 (5 bases each). This CDR3 spans 14 amino acids. The V and J ends lost 3 bases and 0 bases respectively, with 9 bases between them. Germline V gene data show CDR1 as MDHEN and CDR2 as SYDVKM. CDR3 sequence reads: CASSFRGRSYEQYF. In DNA form, the CDR3 reads TGTGCCAGCAGTTTCCGGGGACGCTCCTACGAGCAGTACTTC.

The chain is built from TRBV7-9 and TRBJ1-1, with 7 nucleotides matching TRBD1. V dropped 5 bases and J dropped 0; count of bases not matched to a gene: 9. Germline V gives CDR1 SEHNR, CDR2 FQNEAQ (reference sequence). The CDR3 extends over 16 amino acids. This CDR3 reads CASSPGGRALNTEAFF. DNA for the CDR3: TGTGCCAGCAGCCCAGGGGGGAGGGCCTTGAACACTGAAGCTTTCTTT.

This clonotype appeared a few times. The V and J genes are TRBV15 and TRBJ1-4, with D uncertain. The CDR3 length is 12 residues. Germline values: CDR1 LNHNV, CDR2 YYDKDF (reference sequence). V was cut by 4 bases and J by 7 bases, with 7 bases left in between. The CDR3 reads CATSTGSEKLFF. In DNA form, the CDR3 reads TGTGCCACCAGCACAGGCTCTGAAAAACTGTTTTTT.

This clonotype was detected ten times or more. As DNA, the CDR3 is TGTGCCAGCAGCACACAGACGGCCCCAGATACGCAGTATTTT. Protein: CASSTQTAPDTQYF. This chain joins TRBV11-3 and TRBJ2-3; D unclear. V dropped 5 bases and J dropped 4 bases, with 13 bases sitting between them. CDR1 is SGHNT, CDR2 YENEEA, per germline. The CDR3 spans 14 residues. The whole variable domain, filled in from reference TRBV11-3 and TRBJ2-3, reads EAGVVQSPRYKIIEKKQPVAFWCNPISGHNTLYWYLQNLGQGPELLIRYENEEAVDDSQLPKDRFSAERLKGVDSTLKIQPAELGDSAVYLCASSTQTAPDTQYFGPGTRLTVL.

This clonotype was seen more than once but under ten times. The V gene is TRBV12-3 or TRBV12-4, the J gene TRBJ1-1; D ambiguous. The CDR3 sequence is 13 residues long. V was shortened by 4 bases and J by 0 bases, with 6 bases between the two germline ends. The CDR3 spells CASSWRLNTEAFF. CDR3 sequence (DNA): TGTGCCAGCAGTTGGCGTCTGAACACTGAAGCTTTCTTT.

This clonotype appeared a few times. V and J are TRBV20-1 and TRBJ2-1, with 9 bases fitting TRBD1. CDR3 size: 15 residues. Germline lookup yields CDR1 DFQATT and CDR2 SNEGSKA (reference sequence). J gave up 4 bases and V 6 bases, and 10 bases lay outside the gene matches. CDR3 sequence: CSATYGTGSYNEQFF. The CDR3 region has the DNA TGCAGTGCAACCTACGGGACAGGGTCGTACAATGAGCAGTTCTTC.

This clonotype was picked up many times. In DNA, the CDR3 is TGTGCCAGCAGAGTCCAGGGGGGCGAGCAGTACTTC. Translated, it gives CASRVQGGEQYF. V usage is TRBV12-3 or TRBV12-4 and J usage is TRBJ2-7, with D possibly TRBD1 on 7 matching bases. This CDR3 spans 12 amino acids. Trimming stripped 6 bases from V and 6 bases from J, with 12 bases between.

This sequence joins TRBV27 and TRBJ1-1; the D gene is possibly TRBD1 (5 bases). Trimming took 4 bases from V and 3 from J, leaving 15 bases between them. Germline V CDR1 and CDR2: MNHEY, SMNVEV (reference sequence). The CDR3 consists of 15 residues. CDR3 DNA: TGTGCCAGCAGTTCGGCAGGGCTGGAAGACACTGAAGCTTTCTTT. Residues: CASSSAGLEDTEAFF.

This clonotype was seen only a few times. The rearrangement joins TRBV2 to TRBJ1-2, with no clear D. Germline assignment: CDR1 SNHLY and CDR2 FYNNEI. The CDR3 extends over 14 amino acids. V dropped 0 bases and J dropped 5 bases, with 10 bases sitting between them. CDR3: CASSEAQSVYGYTF. For the CDR3, the DNA is TGTGCCAGCAGTGAAGCGCAATCTGTGTATGGCTACACCTTC. Supplemented by reference TRBV2 and TRBJ1-2, the full variable domain reads EPEVTQTPSHQVTQMGQEVILRCVPISNHLYFYWYRQILGQKVEFLVSFYNNEISEKSEIFDDQFSVERPDGSNFTLKIRSTKLEDSAMYFCASSEAQSVYGYTFGSGTRLTVV.

CDR3 sequence: CASSPWAGARETQYF. Here the CDR3 DNA reads TGTGCCAGCAGCCCTTGGGCAGGGGCTAGGGAGACCCAGTACTTC. The chain employs TRBV28 and TRBJ2-5; tentative D call: TRBD1 (6 bases). This CDR3 has 15 amino acids. Germline values: CDR1 MDHEN, CDR2 SYDVKM. With 6 bases removed from V and 5 bases from J, the gap between germline ends came to 19 bases.

This clonotype was recorded many times. The rearrangement links TRBV4-1 to TRBJ1-4; D call uncertain. The germline gives CDR1 MGHRA, CDR2 YSYEKL. The CDR3 sequence is 17 residues long. V was shortened by 3 bases and J by 4 bases, with 18 bases between the two germline ends. As DNA, the CDR3 is TGCGCCAGCAGCCACGTCCTACAAAGACGGCGTAATGAAAAACTGTTTTTT. Its translation is CASSHVLQRRRNEKLFF.

This clonotype was seen many times. The J gene is TRBJ2-3, the V gene TRBV7-2, with TRBD2 matching 8 bases. V trimming: 1 base; J trimming: 2 bases; junction bases outside the gene matches: 5. This CDR3 has 16 residues. The V gene's germline CDR1 is SGHTA and CDR2 FQGNSA. The CDR3 region is CASSLVPSGFTDTQYF. The CDR3 DNA is TGTGCCAGCAGCTTAGTCCCTAGCGGGTTCACAGATACGCAGTATTTT.

This clonotype was seen repeatedly, ten times or more. The J gene is TRBJ2-7, the V gene TRBV7-2, with D unclear. The CDR3 length is 15 residues. Per the germline V gene, CDR1 is SGHTA and CDR2 is FQGNSA. V lost 1 base, J lost 0 bases, and 10 bases lay in between. As DNA, the CDR3 is TGTGCCAGCAGCTTAGGGCCCCCTGGCTCCTACGAGCAGTACTTC. This codes for CASSLGPPGSYEQYF.

The rearrangement links TRBV27 to TRBJ2-3, with 7 bases identical to TRBD2. The CDR3 consists of 17 residues. CDR1 MNHEY and CDR2 SMNVEV come from the germline V gene (reference sequence). V shed 6 bases and J 6 bases; nucleotides not matched to a gene: 18. CDR3 region: CASSPWGGIGLFDTQYF. CDR3 nucleotides: TGTGCCAGCAGCCCTTGGGGGGGAATCGGACTCTTTGATACGCAGTATTTT.

The sample holds many counts of this clonotype. The chain recombines TRBV7-2 with TRBJ1-5; maybe TRBD1 (6 bases). The CDR3 sequence is 17 residues long. Trimming pared 5 bases from V and 4 bases from J, leaving 21 bases between. Germline CDR1 reads SGHTA; CDR2 reads FQGNSA. CDR3: CASSTGTWGLRNQPQHF. CDR3 bases: TGTGCCAGCAGCACGGGGACATGGGGGTTGAGGAATCAGCCCCAGCATTTT.

This clonotype was seen only a few times. This sequence joins TRBV4-1 and TRBJ2-1; a possible D gene is TRBD2 (6 bases). Germline CDR1 is MGHRA and CDR2 is YSYEKL. CDR3 length: 18 amino acids. V dropped 1 base and J dropped 0 bases, with 16 bases sitting between them. CDR3 residues: CASSQALLRRDSYNEQFF. The CDR3 DNA is TGCGCCAGCAGCCAAGCTCTCCTGAGGAGGGACTCCTACAATGAGCAGTTCTTC.

In this sample, this clonotype turned up many times. The V and J genes are TRBV7-2 and TRBJ2-5; D possibly matches TRBD1 or TRBD2 (5 bases each). CDR1 is SGHTA, CDR2 FQGNSA, per germline. V was cut by 2 bases and J by 5 bases, with 12 bases left in between. The CDR3 spans 14 residues. The CDR3 coding sequence is TGTGCCAGCAGCTTACTTGGGGGTCTGGAGACCCAGTACTTC. It codes for CASSLLGGLETQYF.

The genes are TRBV7-2 and TRBJ2-1; the D gene is possibly TRBD2 (7 bases). Germline loops: CDR1 SGHTA, CDR2 FQGNSA. V was cut by 4 bases and J by 12 bases, with 19 bases left in between. This CDR3 comprises 14 residues. CDR3 loop: CASSWEGGPGLQFF. Written as DNA, the CDR3 is TGTGCCAGCAGCTGGGAGGGGGGGCCCGGGCTGCAGTTCTTC. Drawing the rest from reference TRBV7-2 and TRBJ2-1, the complete variable domain is GAGVSQSPSNKVTEKGKDVELRCDPISGHTALYWYRQSLGQGLEFLIYFQGNSAPDKSGLPSDRFSAERTGGSVSTLTIQRTQQEDSAVYLCASSWEGGPGLQFFGPGTRLTVL.

This clonotype was observed a handful of times. The V gene is TRBV5-1, the J gene TRBJ1-2, with a tentative D call TRBD1 (6 bases). V lost 3 bases to trimming and J lost 10 bases, with 16 bases between them. From germline, CDR1 is SGHRS and CDR2 YFSETQ. The CDR3 loop spans 13 amino acids. The chain's CDR3 is CASSSSDRGPYTF. The CDR3 bases are TGCGCCAGCAGCTCTTCGGACAGAGGACCCTACACCTTC.

The CDR3 protein is CSARVPGRSVETQYF. In DNA, the CDR3 is TGCAGTGCTAGGGTCCCAGGGAGGAGTGTGGAGACCCAGTACTTC. The rearrangement uses TRBV20-1 and TRBJ2-5, with D perhaps matching TRBD2 (6 bases). Germline V CDR1 and CDR2: DFQATT, SNEGSKA (reference sequence). Trimming removed 3 bases from V and 5 bases from J, with 19 bases in between. The CDR3 is made up of 15 amino acids.

The chain uses TRBV24-1 and TRBJ2-5; D is possibly TRBD1 (5 bases). The CDR3 sequence is 12 residues long. Germline V gives CDR1 KGHDR, CDR2 SFDVKD. V shed 9 bases and J shed 7 bases, with 14 bases lying between them. In nucleotides, the CDR3 is TGTGCCACCGGGGCCCGGTTGGGGACCCAGTACTTC. Translation gives CATGARLGTQYF.

The chain recombines TRBV5-4 with TRBJ1-4; 7 nucleotides match TRBD1. Germline CDR1 reads SGHNT; CDR2 reads YYREEE (reference sequence). V dropped 4 bases and J dropped 2; count of bases not matched to a gene: 8. This CDR3 is built from 16 residues. CDR3 in amino acids: CASSNPGTDTNEKLFF. In DNA form, the CDR3 reads TGTGCCAGCAGCAACCCGGGGACAGACACTAATGAAAAACTGTTTTTT.